This note documents a single T cell receptor beta chain sequence. This clonotype has a single count. Its specific antigen is unknown. Base qualities are not at hand, and no much larger clone is one base apart. Single-read evidence is weak. These data are taken from a study of T cell repertoires in cytomegalovirus infection (dated by TCRdb to the late 2010s). Regarding the study in general: Donor HLA type was relevant to the analysis, because carriage of CMV infection together with the matching HLA type was indicated by public TCR beta signatures.

Summary of the overall study and its limitations: The ex vivo response was dominated by HLA-C-restricted CMV-specific TCR beta clonotypes, which also provided the single most frequent clonotype in two of eight donors. Carriers of CMV infection plus the relevant HLA type were discriminated by the cumulative frequency of public TCR beta family members in the study cohort and in an independent roughly 340-donor cohort.

Sequenced on an Illumina HiSeq 1500. The public reads were reprocessed in TCRdb via fastp at Q25 and MiXCR, keeping in-frame beta chains. Each CDR3 protein appears once, grouped with its most common genes and DNA. A total of approximately 500,000 distinct CDR3 sequences appear in this sample, approximately 15% of them only once. Roughly a quarter of the sample comes from the top ten. Sequenced sample: CD8+ T cells from PBMCs. The clonotype was recovered from a human donor in good health (CMV status not recorded). Some clones in this sample may be carry-over from other donors' samples.

The DNA sequence is TGCGCCAGCAGTGAGGGGATGACCTCCCGGGGCTACACCTTC. Protein translation: CASSEGMTSRGYTF. This chain is built from TRBV10-2 and TRBJ1-2, with the D segment identity uncertain. From a lookup of the germline V gene, CDR1 and CDR2 are WSHSY and SAAADI. Including the terminal cysteine and phenylalanine, the CDR3 comprises 14 residues. Solely the CDR3 DNA is kept, with 42 bases framed from the first base. Trimming removed 2 bases from V and 8 bases from J, leaving 15 bases between the germline ends.